The source of this T cell receptor beta chain is a study of regulatory T cells in long-lasting Graves disease. Study-level background: Patients newly diagnosed with Graves' had been on antithyroid drugs for under 3 months.

Time point meaning: newly diagnosed GD, antithyroid drugs for less than 3 months. Preparation of the TCR library used RNA extracted from PBMCs. Per the germline V gene, CDR1 is SNHLY and CDR2 is FYNNEI. This CDR3 comprises 14 residues. V lost 4 bases and J 0 bases, leaving 9 bases between the germline ends. This clonotype was recorded many times. Assembly of TCR beta libraries relied on iRepertoire HTBI primers together with Arm-PCR of CDR3 regions. TCRdb independently ran MiXCR on the multiplex PCR reads; one entry per CDR3 protein. The data show 450,000 to 650,000 distinct CDR3 sequences, 16% seen once. In addition, the sample was reused for a study of T cells in Graves' hyperthyroidism and ophthalmopathy.

This clonotype was sampled from a woman aged 35-65 years with Graves disease. V gene TRBV2 combines with J gene TRBJ1-2; possibly TRBD1 for D (5 bases). The sequenced sample was peripheral blood mononuclear cells (PBMCs), obtained at new diagnosis, from a patient treated with antithyroid drugs. Written as DNA, the CDR3 is TGTGCCAGCAGTGGGACATCCGCTAACTATGGCTACACCTTC. Protein: CASSGTSANYGYTF.